This TCR beta chain was recovered during a study of vaccination and CD4 T cells after COVID-19. A few counts support this clonotype. Its target is unknown. Specified treatment: roughly 11-day PBMC culture with coronavirus spike peptide pools or control peptides (ViraFEST assay). The authors isolated CD4+ T cells by negative selection after more than nine days of culture. From germline, CDR1 is LNHNV and CDR2 YYDKDF (reference sequence). The CDR3 length is 16 residues. The V gene end was trimmed by 1 base and the J gene end by 4 bases; junction bases not matched to a gene: 7. Overall study results and limits: Convalescent patients had 304 of 307 vaccine-specific clones showing spike mono-reactivity. Rising from about 20 to 38, the median of SARS-CoV-2-reactive clonotypes did not change significantly.

Once obtained from cultured CD4+ T cells, the DNA was sequenced using the Oncomine TCR Beta short-read assay. Using its own MiXCR run on the PCR reads, TCRdb lists one record per CDR3 protein. The sample has under 20,000 distinct CDR3 sequences, around 41% seen once. This receptor was obtained from a human donor with COVID-19. The chain joins TRBV15 to TRBJ1-1; 9 bases match TRBD1. Sequences were obtained from cultured CD4+ T cells from blood. CDR3 region: CATSRATGTGSTEAFF. Here the CDR3 DNA reads TGTGCCACCAGCAGAGCTACCGGGACAGGGAGCACTGAAGCTTTCTTT.